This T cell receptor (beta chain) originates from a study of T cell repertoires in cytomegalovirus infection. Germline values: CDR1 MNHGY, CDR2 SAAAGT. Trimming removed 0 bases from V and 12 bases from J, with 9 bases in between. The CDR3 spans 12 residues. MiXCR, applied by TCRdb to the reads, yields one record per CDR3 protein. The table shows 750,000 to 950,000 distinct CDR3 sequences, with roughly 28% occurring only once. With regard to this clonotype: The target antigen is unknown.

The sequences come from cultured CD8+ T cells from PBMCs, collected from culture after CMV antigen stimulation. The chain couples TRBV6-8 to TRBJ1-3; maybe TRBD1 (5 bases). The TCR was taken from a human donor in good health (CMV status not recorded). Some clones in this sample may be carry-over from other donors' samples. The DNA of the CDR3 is TGTGCCAGCAGTTACTCCGGGACGGACATATATTTT. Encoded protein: CASSYSGTDIYF.